Listed below are T cell receptor beta chains from one sample, sequenced in a study of CD8 T cells in ankylosing spondylitis. Via MiXCR, TCRdb re-called the 5' RACE reads, giving one row per CDR3 protein. The profile shows 55,000 or so distinct CDR3 sequences, 6.5% to 9% of them singletons. Sequencing was carried out using blood, either unsorted or a sorted T cell fraction (not recorded which). These receptors were collected from a female donor with ankylosing spondylitis or in good health (not recorded which). CDR3s include the opening cysteine and the closing phenylalanine or tryptophan. The D gene is left open where the match is weak. Some rows have no size entry. The others give once, few or many, or a class for an expanded clone.

j_call | d_call | clone_size | v_call | cdr3_nt | cdr3_aa
TRBJ1-1 | TRBD1 | many | TRBV29-1 | TGCAGCGTTCGGGTGGCCCCGGACAGGGAGGAGATGAACACTGAAGCTTTCTTT | CSVRVAPDREEMNTEAFF
TRBJ1-2 | NA | many | TRBV5-1 | TGCGCCAGCAGCTTACAGGGCTATGGCTACACCTTC | CASSLQGYGYTF
TRBJ1-1 | NA | NA | TRBV18 | TGTGCCAGCTCACCACGCGGGATTTACACTGAAGCTTTCTTT | CASSPRGIYTEAFF
TRBJ2-1 | NA | few | TRBV4-2 | TGTGCCAGCAGCCCCGGGCTCATCTGGGGTGTCGTTGAGCAGTTCTTC | CASSPGLIWGVVEQFF
TRBJ2-3 | NA | many | TRBV9 | TGTGCCAGCAGCGTTTTTGGGGGTCTAACAACCACAGATACGCAGTATTTT | CASSVFGGLTTTDTQYF
TRBJ1-5 | NA | many | TRBV20-1 | TGCAGTGCTAGTGGGACAACTAATCAGCCCCAGCATTTT | CSASGTTNQPQHF
TRBJ1-5 | NA | many | TRBV7-6 | TGTGCCAGCAGCTTTTCCGGCAATCAGCCCCAGCATTTT | CASSFSGNQPQHF
TRBJ1-2 | NA | many | TRBV27 | TGTGCCAGCAGTTTCTCCACACGCTATGGCTACACCTTC | CASSFSTRYGYTF
TRBJ2-2 | NA | many | TRBV5-1 | TGCGCCAGCAGCTTGGGTGAGATCACCGGGGAGCTGTTTTTT | CASSLGEITGELFF
TRBJ1-2 | TRBD1 | many | TRBV12-3/TRBV12-4 | TGTGCCAGCAGCCCAACAGGGGGTGGGAATGGCTACACCTTC | CASSPTGGGNGYTF
TRBJ1-5 | NA | many | TRBV10-3 | TGTGCCATCAGGGCACAGGGTCGTGGCAATCAGCCCCAGCATTTT | CAIRAQGRGNQPQHF
TRBJ1-1 | TRBD1 | few | TRBV18 | TGTGCCAGCTCACGGGGAGACAGGGGGGAAGCTTTCTTT | CASSRGDRGEAFF
TRBJ1-4 | NA | many | TRBV27 | TGCACCAGCAGTTTATTTCCGACTAATGAAAAACTGTTTTTT | CTSSLFPTNEKLFF
TRBJ2-1 | NA | few | TRBV20-1 | TGCAGTGCTAGAGCTAGGTCTGACGGGGTGCAGTTCTTC | CSARARSDGVQFF
TRBJ1-1 | NA | many | TRBV5-1 | TGCGCCAGCAGCCCCAATCAAGGGGAATATGAAGCTTTCTTT | CASSPNQGEYEAFF
TRBJ2-2 | TRBD2 | many | TRBV5-6 | TGTGCCAGCAGCGAACTAGCGGGGAACACCGGGGAGCTGTTTTTT | CASSELAGNTGELFF
TRBJ2-3 | TRBD2 | NA | TRBV5-6 | TGTGCCAGCAGCTTGGAACTAGCGGGGGGCACAGATACGCAGTATTTT | CASSLELAGGTDTQYF
TRBJ1-1 | NA | many | TRBV20-1 | TGCAGTGCTAGACGCCCAGGGGCGACTGAAGCTTTCTTT | CSARRPGATEAFF
TRBJ2-3 | TRBD2 | many | TRBV6-1 | TGTGCCAGCAGTATCACTAGCGGGGGAAACACAGATACGCAGTATTTT | CASSITSGGNTDTQYF
TRBJ1-6 | NA | many | TRBV5-1 | TGCGCCAGCAGCTTGGAAGGACACGATAATTCACCCCTCCACTTT | CASSLEGHDNSPLHF
TRBJ2-5 | TRBD1 | many | TRBV7-3 | TGTGCCAGCAGCTTTTTCGGACAGGGTCTGGAGACCCAGTACTTC | CASSFFGQGLETQYF
TRBJ2-1 | NA | NA | TRBV14 | TGTGCCAGCAGCCAAGGAGGAGGTGAGCAGTTCTTC | CASSQGGGEQFF
TRBJ2-5 | TRBD2 | NA | TRBV2 | TGTGCCAGCAGTGAAGCGTCTTTTAGCGGGGTAGAGACCCAGTACTTC | CASSEASFSGVETQYF
TRBJ2-5 | NA | NA | TRBV7-2 | TGTGCCAGCAGCTTACAGACGGGCGAAGAGACCCAGTACTTC | CASSLQTGEETQYF
TRBJ2-7 | TRBD1 | many | TRBV5-5 | TGTGCCAGCAGTTTTGACAGGGGAGCCTACGAGCAGTACTTC | CASSFDRGAYEQYF
TRBJ2-2 | NA | many | TRBV5-1 | TGCGCCAGCAGCTTGGTCGCAGGTTTAACGACCGGGGAGCTGTTTTTT | CASSLVAGLTTGELFF
TRBJ2-5 | NA | many | TRBV3-1 | TGTGCCAGCAGCGGATCCGAATGGGGCCTAGCGGAGACCCAGTACTTC | CASSGSEWGLAETQYF
TRBJ2-7 | NA | many | TRBV6-2/TRBV6-3 | TGTGCCAGCAGTTGGATCCTCGTCTCCTACGAGCAGTACTTC | CASSWILVSYEQYF
TRBJ2-6 | TRBD1 | many | TRBV20-1 | TGCAGTGCTAGAGATAGTAACAGGGGGTTCGCTGGGGCCAACGTCCTGACTTTC | CSARDSNRGFAGANVLTF
TRBJ1-2 | NA | many | TRBV5-1 | TGCGCCAGCAGCCTGCCCGACCTAACAGGGAACGGCTACACCTTC | CASSLPDLTGNGYTF
TRBJ2-5 | NA | many | TRBV5-1 | TGCGCCAGCAGCTTCGGCCGGGACGAACAAGAGACCCAGTACTTC | CASSFGRDEQETQYF